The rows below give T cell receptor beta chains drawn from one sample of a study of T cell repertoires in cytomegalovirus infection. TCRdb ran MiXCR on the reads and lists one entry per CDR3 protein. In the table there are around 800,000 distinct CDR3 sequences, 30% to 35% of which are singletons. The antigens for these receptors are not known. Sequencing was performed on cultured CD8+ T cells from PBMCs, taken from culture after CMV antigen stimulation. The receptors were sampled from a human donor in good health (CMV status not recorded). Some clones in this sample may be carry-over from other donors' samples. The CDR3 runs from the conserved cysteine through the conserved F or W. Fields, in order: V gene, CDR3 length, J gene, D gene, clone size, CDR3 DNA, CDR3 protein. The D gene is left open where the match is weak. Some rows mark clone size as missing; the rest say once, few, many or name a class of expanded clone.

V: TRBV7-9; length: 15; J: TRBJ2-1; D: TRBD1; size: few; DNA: TGTGCCAGCAGCCCACAGGGGCAGAACGACAATGAGCAGTTCTTC; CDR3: CASSPQGQNDNEQFF
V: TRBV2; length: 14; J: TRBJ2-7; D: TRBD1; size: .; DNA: TGTGCCAGCGCACAACCGGGACAGGGGGACGAGCAGTACTTC; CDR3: CASAQPGQGDEQYF
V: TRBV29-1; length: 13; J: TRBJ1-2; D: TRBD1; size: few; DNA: TGCAGCGTTGAAGATGGGGACAGCTATGGCTACACCTTC; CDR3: CSVEDGDSYGYTF
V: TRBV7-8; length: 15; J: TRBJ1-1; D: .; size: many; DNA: TGTGCCAGCAGCTTAGCGGGAGAAATGAACACTGAAGCTTTCTTT; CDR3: CASSLAGEMNTEAFF
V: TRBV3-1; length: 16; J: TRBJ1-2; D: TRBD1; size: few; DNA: TGTGCCAGCAGCCAAGGGGACAGGGAAGACTACTATGGCTACACCTTC; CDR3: CASSQGDREDYYGYTF
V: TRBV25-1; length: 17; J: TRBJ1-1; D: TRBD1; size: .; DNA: TGTGCCAGCAGTGAATCGGGACAGGGGCGAATGGACACTGAAGCTTTCTTT; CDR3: CASSESGQGRMDTEAFF
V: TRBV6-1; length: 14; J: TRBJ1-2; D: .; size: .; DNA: TGTGCCAGCAGTGGATGGGTTGTAGACTATGGCTACACCTTC; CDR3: CASSGWVVDYGYTF
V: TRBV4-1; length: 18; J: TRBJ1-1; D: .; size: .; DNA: TGCGCCAGCAGCCAAGGGCCGGGGGGGGTAGGGGTCAACACTGAAGCTTTCTTT; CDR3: CASSQGPGGVGVNTEAFF
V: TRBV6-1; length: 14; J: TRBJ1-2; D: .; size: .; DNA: TGTGCCAGCAGTGAAGCCCGAAACTTCTATGGCTACACCTTC; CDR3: CASSEARNFYGYTF
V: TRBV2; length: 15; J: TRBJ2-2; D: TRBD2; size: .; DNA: TGTGCCAGCGAGACTAGCGGGGGGAACACCGGGGAGCTGTTTTTT; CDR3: CASETSGGNTGELFF
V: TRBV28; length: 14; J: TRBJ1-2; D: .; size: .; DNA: TGTGCCAGCAGTTCTTCCTGGAGCCCATATGGCTACACCTTC; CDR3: CASSSSWSPYGYTF
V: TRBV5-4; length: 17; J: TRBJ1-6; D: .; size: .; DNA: TGTGCCAACAGCTTGGGAGGGGGTTATGGGGATAATTCACCCCTCCACTTT; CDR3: CANSLGGGYGDNSPLHF
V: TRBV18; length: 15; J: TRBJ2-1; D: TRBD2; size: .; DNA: TGTGCCAGCTCACCAACTAGCGGGCTATACAATGAGCAGTTCTTC; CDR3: CASSPTSGLYNEQFF
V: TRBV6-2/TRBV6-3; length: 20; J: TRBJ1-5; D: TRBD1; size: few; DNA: TGTGCCAGCAGTTACTCTACGGGACAGGGGGCGCGCCCACCCAAACAGCCCCAGCATTTT; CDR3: CASSYSTGQGARPPKQPQHF
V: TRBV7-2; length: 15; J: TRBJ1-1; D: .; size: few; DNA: TGTGCCAGCAGCTTAGAACCGGGCATCGCCACTGAAGCTTTCTTT; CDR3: CASSLEPGIATEAFF
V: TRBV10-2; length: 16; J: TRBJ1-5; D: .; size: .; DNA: TGCGCCAGCAGTGAGGGGGCGGGATATAGCAATCAGCCCCAGCATTTT; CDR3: CASSEGAGYSNQPQHF
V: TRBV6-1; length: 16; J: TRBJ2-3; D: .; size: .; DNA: TGTGCCAGCAGTGAATATTATGGGCGCTACACAGATACGCAGTATTTT; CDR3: CASSEYYGRYTDTQYF
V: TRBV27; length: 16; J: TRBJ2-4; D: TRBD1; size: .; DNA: TGTGCCAGCAGTTCCTACTCGGACAGGGTTCAAAACATTCAGTACTTC; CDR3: CASSSYSDRVQNIQYF
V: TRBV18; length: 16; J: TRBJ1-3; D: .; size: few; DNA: TGTGCCAGCTCACCGCCGGGTTCCCGCTCTGGAAACACCATATATTTT; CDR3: CASSPPGSRSGNTIYF
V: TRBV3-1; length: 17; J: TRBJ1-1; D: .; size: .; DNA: TGTGCCAGCAGCCAAGAAATTAGGCAGGGGAGGAACACTGAAGCTTTCTTT; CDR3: CASSQEIRQGRNTEAFF
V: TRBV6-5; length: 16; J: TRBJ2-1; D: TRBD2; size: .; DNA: TGTGCCAGCAGAAGAAGACTAGCGGGGGGCAGGAATGAGCAGTTCTTC; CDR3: CASRRRLAGGRNEQFF
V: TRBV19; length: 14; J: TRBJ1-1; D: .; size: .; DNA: TGTGCCAGTAGTATAGCGGACCTAAGGGCTGAAGCTTTCTTT; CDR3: CASSIADLRAEAFF
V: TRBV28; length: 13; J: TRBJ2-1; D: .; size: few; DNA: TGTGCCAGCAGCCTTCCAGGGTTTAGTGAGCAGTTCTTC; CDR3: CASSLPGFSEQFF
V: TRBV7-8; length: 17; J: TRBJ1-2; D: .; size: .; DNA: TGTGCCAGCAGCAGGGGGGGAGGGGGAACCGGTAACTATGGCTACACCTTC; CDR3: CASSRGGGGTGNYGYTF
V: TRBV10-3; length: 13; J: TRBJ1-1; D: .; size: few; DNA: TGTGCCACCGCCATAGTCCTGAACACTGAAGCTTTCTTT; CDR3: CATAIVLNTEAFF
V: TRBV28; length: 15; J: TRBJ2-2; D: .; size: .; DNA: TGTGCCAGCAGTTTCGAGGCCCTTGGGGCCGGGGAGCTGTTTTTT; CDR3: CASSFEALGAGELFF
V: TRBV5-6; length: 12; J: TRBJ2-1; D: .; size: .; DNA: TGTGCCAGCAGCACAGAGGGGAGGGAGCAGTTCTTC; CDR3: CASSTEGREQFF
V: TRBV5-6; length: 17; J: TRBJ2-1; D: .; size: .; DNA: TGTGCCAGCAGCTTGGGTTTCTCTGCGGAGGCTTACAATGAGCAGTTCTTC; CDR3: CASSLGFSAEAYNEQFF
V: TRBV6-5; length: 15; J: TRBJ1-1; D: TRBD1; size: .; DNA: TGTGCCAGCACCCCGACAGGGGGAATGAACGCTGAAGCTTTCTTT; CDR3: CASTPTGGMNAEAFF
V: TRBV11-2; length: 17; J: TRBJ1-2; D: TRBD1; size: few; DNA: TGTGCCAGCAGCTCTTGGACAGGGGACTCCTCGAGAGGAGGCTACACCTTC; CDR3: CASSSWTGDSSRGGYTF
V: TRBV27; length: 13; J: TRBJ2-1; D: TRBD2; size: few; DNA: TGTGCCACCGGGCTAGCGGGCCCTAGGGAGCAGTTCTTC; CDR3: CATGLAGPREQFF
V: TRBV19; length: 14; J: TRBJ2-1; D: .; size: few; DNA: TGTGCCAGTAGTATCGGGCAGGGGAACAATGAGCAGTTCTTC; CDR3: CASSIGQGNNEQFF
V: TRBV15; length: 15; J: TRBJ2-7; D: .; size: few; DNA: TGTGCCACCAGCAGAGATCGATACCCTGCCAACGAGCAGTACTTC; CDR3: CATSRDRYPANEQYF
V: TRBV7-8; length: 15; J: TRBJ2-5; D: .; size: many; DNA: TGTGCCAGCAGCTTAGCAGGGGCAGACCAAGAGACCCAGTACTTC; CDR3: CASSLAGADQETQYF
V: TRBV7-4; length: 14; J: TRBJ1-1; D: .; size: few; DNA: TGTGCCAGCAGCTCTCAGGGGCTGGGGACTGAAGCTTTCTTT; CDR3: CASSSQGLGTEAFF
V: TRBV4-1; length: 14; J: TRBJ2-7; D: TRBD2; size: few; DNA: TGCGCCAGCAGCCAAGGGGCGGGAGCCTACGAGCAGTACTTC; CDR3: CASSQGAGAYEQYF
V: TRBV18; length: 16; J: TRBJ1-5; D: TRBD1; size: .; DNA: TGTGCCAGCTCAGCTTATATTGGACAGGAAGATCAGCCCCAGCATTTT; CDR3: CASSAYIGQEDQPQHF
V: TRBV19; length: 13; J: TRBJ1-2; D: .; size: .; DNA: TGTGCCAGTAGTACTCGACAGTTCTATGGCTACACCTTC; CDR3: CASSTRQFYGYTF
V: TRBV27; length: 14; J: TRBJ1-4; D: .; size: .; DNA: TGTGCCAGCCGCCGCATTGGGACTAATGAAAAACTGTTTTTT; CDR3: CASRRIGTNEKLFF
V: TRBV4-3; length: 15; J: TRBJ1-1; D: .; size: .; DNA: TGCGCCAGCAGCCAAGGGACTTCTAGGGCCACTGAAGCTTTCTTT; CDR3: CASSQGTSRATEAFF
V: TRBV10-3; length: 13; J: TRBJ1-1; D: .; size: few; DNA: TGTGCCATCAGTGAGTCGGTGGGATTAGGAGCTTTCTTT; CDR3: CAISESVGLGAFF
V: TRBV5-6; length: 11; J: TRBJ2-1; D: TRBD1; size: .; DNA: TGTGCCAGCAGATCGACAGGGGGCGAGTTCTTC; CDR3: CASRSTGGEFF
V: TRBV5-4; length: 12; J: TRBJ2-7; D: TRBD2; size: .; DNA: TGTGCCAGCAGCGTGGGCCGGGAGGGGCAGTACTTC; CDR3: CASSVGREGQYF
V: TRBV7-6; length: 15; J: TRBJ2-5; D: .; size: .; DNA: TGTGCTAGCAGCTTGATTATAAGTCCCCAAGAGACCCAGTACTTC; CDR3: CASSLIISPQETQYF
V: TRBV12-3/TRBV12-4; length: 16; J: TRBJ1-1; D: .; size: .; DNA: TGTGCCAACAGTTTGGCCCTGGACGGCTGGAACACTGAAGCTTTCTTT; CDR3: CANSLALDGWNTEAFF
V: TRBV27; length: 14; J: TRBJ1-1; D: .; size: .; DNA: TGTGCCAGCAGTTCCGGGGGGTCGTTCACTGAAGCTTTCTTT; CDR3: CASSSGGSFTEAFF
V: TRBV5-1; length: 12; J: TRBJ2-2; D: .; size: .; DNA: TGCGCCAGCCACGGGTCAACCGGGGAGCTGTTTTTT; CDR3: CASHGSTGELFF
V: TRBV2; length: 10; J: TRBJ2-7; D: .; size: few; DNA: TGTGCCAGCTACAGGGACGAGCAGTACTTC; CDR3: CASYRDEQYF